Shown below are 30 T cell receptor beta chains from a single sample sequenced in a study of blood T cell repertoires in COVID-19. Sequenced by immunoSEQ multiplex PCR; TCRdb stores in-frame clones only, minus some. The sample has approximately 210,000 clones, roughly 90% seen once. What was sequenced was peripheral blood. The receptor source for this set is a man aged 65 to 85 with acute or convalescent COVID-19.

The chain recombines TRBV2 with TRBJ1-1; 10 positions agree with TRBD1. Germline CDR1 is SNHLY and CDR2 is FYNNEI. The J segment lost 7 bases and the V segment lost 4 bases, leaving 12 bases of the junction unmatched. CDR3 length: 16 amino acids. CDR3 DNA sequence: TGTGCCAGCAGTGTAGTGGACAGGGGGTTCAGAAGTGAAGCTTTCTTT. Translated, it gives CASSVVDRGFRSEAFF.

V and J are TRBV7-3 and TRBJ2-5; D uncertain. V was cut by 2 bases and J by 1 base, with 11 bases left in between. Germline assignment: CDR1 SGHTA and CDR2 FQGTGA. This CDR3 comprises 15 residues. CDR3 sequence: CASSLGRLTQETQYF. In nucleotides, the CDR3 is TGTGCCAGCAGCTTAGGCAGGCTTACCCAAGAGACCCAGTACTTC.

V usage is TRBV9 and J usage is TRBJ2-7; 8 nucleotides match TRBD1. This CDR3 spans 12 amino acids. Trimming at V came to 3 bases and at J to 13 bases, leaving 9 bases not matched to a gene. Germline CDR1 reads SGDLS; CDR2 reads YYNGEE. This chain's CDR3 is CASSAGQGTLYF. The CDR3 nucleotides read TGTGCCAGCAGCGCAGGACAGGGAACACTTTACTTC.

The genes are TRBV5-1 and TRBJ2-7; maybe TRBD1 (6 bases). Germline values: CDR1 SGHRS, CDR2 YFSETQ. Trimming shortened V by 0 bases and J by 1 base, and 11 bases separated the two germline ends. This CDR3 contains 15 residues. CDR3 loop: CASSLATGNSYEQYF. In nucleotides, the CDR3 is TGCGCCAGCAGCTTGGCTACAGGGAATTCCTACGAGCAGTACTTC.

This sequence joins TRBV5-6 and TRBJ1-4, with TRBD1 matching over 7 bases. Germline V gives CDR1 SGHDT, CDR2 YYEEEE. V lost 3 bases and J lost 6; bases outside the gene matches: 11. There are 16 residues in the CDR3. The CDR3 loop reads CASSSLAGGVDEKLFF. Written as DNA, the CDR3 is TGTGCCAGCAGCTCTTTAGCAGGGGGTGTTGATGAAAAACTGTTTTTT.

This chain connects TRBV19 to TRBJ2-3; the D gene is possibly TRBD2 (6 bases). V was clipped by 3 bases and J by 10 bases, with 14 bases between them. The CDR3 extends over 13 amino acids. Germline V gene sequence: CDR1 LNHDA, CDR2 SQIVND (reference sequence). In DNA, the CDR3 is TGTGCCAGTAGTATCGCGCCCGGGAGAGCGCAGTATTTT. This translates into CASSIAPGRAQYF.

The chain carries TRBV7-7 and TRBJ2-2; 14 nucleotides agree with TRBD2. The V gene's germline CDR1 is SSHAT and CDR2 FNYEAQ (reference sequence). Trimming took 4 bases from V and 4 from J; bases not matched to a gene: 8. This CDR3 is built from 18 residues. The DNA for the CDR3 is TGTGCCAGCAGCTCAAGACTAGCGGGAGGGCCGGCCACCGGGGAGCTGTTTTTT. It encodes CASSSRLAGGPATGELFF.

The rearrangement uses TRBV18 and TRBJ2-7, with D hard to call. Trimming cost V 2 bases and J 7 bases, with 12 bases left between them. CDR1 and CDR2 (germline): KGHSH, LQKENI. The CDR3 extends over 13 amino acids. The CDR3 coding sequence is TGTGCCAGCTCACCATCCCCGGCGGAGGAGCAGTACTTC. It codes for CASSPSPAEEQYF.

The gene calls are TRBV4-3 and TRBJ2-7, with a tentative D call TRBD2 (6 bases). V dropped 0 bases and J dropped 0 bases, with 12 bases sitting between them. The CDR3 spans 16 residues. Germline CDR1 and CDR2: LGHNA and YSLEER. The CDR3: CASSQDPGRSSYEQYF. The CDR3 bases are TGCGCCAGCAGCCAAGATCCGGGGAGGAGCTCCTACGAGCAGTACTTC.

The chain combines TRBV18 with TRBJ2-7, with D possibly TRBD1 on 5 matching bases. CDR1 is KGHSH, CDR2 LQKENI, per germline. The CDR3 covers 15 residues. The V end was cut by 1 base, the J end by 0 bases, with 10 bases between. Here the CDR3 reads CASSPQGASSYEQYF. The CDR3 DNA reads as TGTGCCAGCTCACCACAAGGGGCCAGCTCCTACGAGCAGTACTTC. The full variable domain, rest sourced from reference TRBV18 and TRBJ2-7, is NAGVMQNPRHLVRRRGQEARLRCSPMKGHSHVYWYRQLPEEGLKFMVYLQKENIIDESGMPKERFSAEFPKEGPSILRIQQVVRGDSAAYFCASSPQGASSYEQYFGPGTRLTVT.

This clone was observed once. The V and J genes are TRBV2 and TRBJ1-5, with D hard to call. V lost 7 bases, J lost 7 bases, and 11 bases lay in between. CDR3 size: 12 residues. Germline-derived CDR1 and CDR2 are SNHLY and FYNNEI. The DNA of the CDR3 is TGTGCCAGCAAGGAGGGAGGGCAGCCCCAGCATTTT. It is translated as CASKEGGQPQHF.

V usage is TRBV9 and J usage is TRBJ1-2, with D possibly TRBD1 on 6 matching bases. V was clipped by 0 bases and J by 5 bases, with 11 bases between them. The CDR3 has 14 residues. In germline, CDR1 is SGDLS, CDR2 YYNGEE. The chain's CDR3 is CASSVEWGPYGYTF. The CDR3 DNA reads as TGTGCCAGCAGCGTAGAGTGGGGGCCTTATGGCTACACCTTC.

The chain recombines TRBV2 with TRBJ2-1; weak D call: TRBD1 (9 bases). Trimming took off 4 bases at V and 8 bases at J, with 33 bases between the two ends. This CDR3 has 20 amino acids. Germline V gene sequence: CDR1 SNHLY, CDR2 FYNNEI. Written as DNA, the CDR3 is TGTGCCAGCAGTGTGTCCGCCGACAGGGGGGTTAGCGGGATTAGGGATGAGCAGTTCTTC. Translating gives CASSVSADRGVSGIRDEQFF.

The chain couples TRBV14 to TRBJ1-3; D unresolved. Trimming left V 4 bases short and J 0 bases short, with 4 bases between. Germline V gene sequence: CDR1 SGHDN, CDR2 FVKESK. This CDR3 has 13 amino acids. CDR3 amino acids: CASSPFSGNTIYF. The CDR3, as DNA: TGTGCCAGCAGCCCATTCTCTGGAAACACCATATATTTT.

The chain uses TRBV5-1 and TRBJ2-2; weak D call: TRBD1 (6 bases). In germline, CDR1 is SGHRS, CDR2 YFSETQ. V gave up 6 bases and J gave up 1 base, with 10 bases separating them. This CDR3 comprises 14 residues. The CDR3 region is CASTKQGNTGELFF. In DNA, the CDR3 is TGCGCCAGCACAAAACAGGGGAACACCGGGGAGCTGTTTTTT.

This chain connects TRBV20-1 to TRBJ1-5, with D uncertain. This CDR3 comprises 14 residues. Germline loops: CDR1 DFQATT, CDR2 SNEGSKA (reference sequence). Deletions cut 3 bases from V and 0 bases from J, with 9 bases between. CDR3 region: CSASPGDSNQPQHF. The CDR3 coding sequence is TGCAGTGCTAGTCCCGGGGATAGCAATCAGCCCCAGCATTTT.

The chain employs TRBV30 and TRBJ2-1; the match to TRBD2 covers 10 bases. Unmatched junction bases numbered 8, after V lost 4 bases and J lost 8 bases. Germline V gene data show CDR1 as GTSNPN and CDR2 as SVGIG (reference sequence). The CDR3 is 14 amino acids. The CDR3: CAWTQGLAGDEQFF. CDR3 sequence (DNA): TGTGCCTGGACCCAGGGGCTAGCGGGAGATGAGCAGTTCTTC.

The chain has TRBV7-3 and TRBJ2-7, with unresolved D. CDR1 is SGHTA, CDR2 FQGTGA, per germline. Trimming removed 5 bases from V and 3 bases from J, with 17 bases in between. The CDR3 has 15 residues. Written as DNA, the CDR3 is TGTGCCAGCAGCCTAATAAGTGGTAGAGACTACGAGCAGTACTTC. Translation: CASSLISGRDYEQYF.

The rearrangement uses TRBV7-9 and TRBJ2-1; 8 bases map to TRBD2. This CDR3 is built from 16 residues. Trimming took 5 bases from V and 5 from J; bases not matched to a gene: 11. Germline CDR1 SEHNR, CDR2 FQNEAQ (reference sequence). CDR3 nucleotides: TGTGCCAGCAGCCCAACCGGGAGGGCCCAGAACAATGAGCAGTTCTTC. Protein sequence: CASSPTGRAQNNEQFF. Based on the CDR3 plus reference TRBV7-9 and TRBJ2-1, the full variable domain is DTGVSQNPRHKITKRGQNVTFRCDPISEHNRLYWYRQTLGQGPEFLTYFQNEAQLEKSRLLSDRFSAERPKGSFSTLEIQRTEQGDSAMYLCASSPTGRAQNNEQFFGPGTRLTVL.

This clone was seen a handful of times. J is TRBJ1-1 and V is TRBV29-1, with no clear D. The V gene lost 7 bases and the J gene lost 0 bases, with 12 bases spanning the gap. Germline V gives CDR1 SQVTM, CDR2 ANQGSEA. The CDR3 sequence is 13 residues long. CDR3 DNA sequence: TGCAGCGCACAACAGAACATGAACACTGAAGCTTTCTTT. Its translation: CSAQQNMNTEAFF.

V usage is TRBV2 and J usage is TRBJ2-3; TRBD2 agrees at 15 bases. This CDR3 has 17 amino acids. Per the germline V gene, CDR1 is SNHLY and CDR2 is FYNNEI. V lost 6 bases and J lost 0; bases outside the gene matches: 4. The CDR3 loop is CASRGLAGGISTDTQYF. CDR3 nucleotides: TGTGCCAGCAGGGGACTAGCGGGAGGTATAAGCACAGATACGCAGTATTTT.

This chain joins TRBV5-4 and TRBJ2-1, with D tentatively TRBD1 (5 bases). V lost 0 bases and J lost 1, with 8 bases in between. Germline-derived CDR1 and CDR2 are SGHNT and YYREEE (reference sequence). The length of the CDR3 is 15 residues. The CDR3 nucleotides are TGTGCCAGCAGCTTGGGGCAGGGTTCCTACAATGAGCAGTTCTTC. As protein: CASSLGQGSYNEQFF.

The rearrangement uses TRBV6-5 and TRBJ1-2; 10 nucleotides agree with TRBD1. CDR1 MNHEY and CDR2 SVGAGI come from the germline V gene. The CDR3 extends over 14 amino acids. Unmatched junction bases numbered 9, after V lost 6 bases and J lost 8 bases. This CDR3 reads CASSSGTGVGGYTF. As DNA, the CDR3 is TGTGCCAGCAGCTCAGGGACAGGGGTCGGCGGCTACACCTTC.

The chain links TRBV19 to TRBJ2-1; D may be TRBD1 (7 bases). CDR1 and CDR2 (germline): LNHDA, SQIVND (reference sequence). This CDR3 contains 16 residues. Trimming pared 1 base from V and 7 bases from J, leaving 17 bases between. Here the CDR3 reads CASSIGVRAGGNEQFF. Here the CDR3 DNA reads TGTGCCAGTAGTATAGGGGTTAGAGCAGGGGGGAATGAGCAGTTCTTC.

The chain combines TRBV20-1 with TRBJ2-2; 8 bases are shared with TRBD2. Germline loops: CDR1 DFQATT, CDR2 SNEGSKA (reference sequence). V was pared by 3 bases and J by 1 base, with 7 bases of the junction left unmatched. The CDR3 contains 16 residues. The CDR3 reads CSASKRELGNTGELFF. CDR3 bases: TGCAGTGCTAGTAAGCGGGAGTTGGGGAACACCGGGGAGCTGTTTTTT.

The CDR3, as DNA: TGTGCCAGCAGCCCGGACAGACCTTATAGCAATCAGCCCCAGCATTTT. This gives the protein CASSPDRPYSNQPQHF. The chain employs TRBV7-8 and TRBJ1-5; a possible D gene is TRBD1 (6 bases). CDR1 and CDR2 (germline): SGHVS, FQNEAQ. Trimming removed 5 bases at V and 0 bases at J, with 14 bases between. This CDR3 region has 16 residues.

V usage is TRBV7-9 and J usage is TRBJ1-1, with a tentative D call TRBD1 (5 bases). The CDR3 spans 13 residues. CDR1 and CDR2 from the germline V gene are SEHNR and FQNEAQ (reference sequence). The V end was cut by 4 bases, the J end by 4 bases, with 10 bases between. Here the CDR3 reads CASSSMGGTEAFF. CDR3 nucleotide sequence: TGTGCCAGCAGCTCCATGGGGGGCACTGAAGCTTTCTTT.

This chain uses TRBV7-3 with TRBJ2-6; D is possibly TRBD2 (5 bases). CDR3 length: 17 residues. Germline-derived CDR1 and CDR2 are SGHTA and FQGTGA. The V end lost 2 bases, the J end lost 0 bases, and 11 bases lay between the germline ends. CDR3 sequence: CASSLEGQGSGANVLTF. As DNA, the CDR3 is TGTGCCAGCAGCTTAGAGGGTCAAGGCTCTGGGGCCAACGTCCTGACTTTC.

This clone has a handful of counts. This chain links TRBV5-4 with TRBJ2-1, with 8 positions matching TRBD2. The length of the CDR3 is 16 residues. CDR1 SGHNT and CDR2 YYREEE come from the germline V gene (reference sequence). The trim removed 0 bases at V and 7 bases at J, leaving 9 bases unmatched. CDR3 amino acids: CASSLASTGGGNEQFF. The CDR3 DNA sequence: TGTGCCAGCAGCTTGGCTTCGACGGGAGGGGGGAATGAGCAGTTCTTC. Full variable domain (rest looked up from reference TRBV5-4 and TRBJ2-1): ETGVTQSPTHLIKTRGQQVTLRCSSQSGHNTVSWYQQALGQGPQFIFQYYREEENGRGNFPPRFSGLQFPNYSSELNVNALELDDSALYLCASSLASTGGGNEQFFGPGTRLTVL.

V is TRBV3-1 (or the pseudogene TRBV3-2) and J is TRBJ2-7; 7 nucleotides line up with TRBD2. The trim removed 0 bases at V and 1 base at J, leaving 3 bases unmatched. The CDR3 is 15 residues long. Germline values: CDR1 LGHDT, CDR2 YNNKEL (reference sequence). CDR3 amino acids: CASSQEGRGSYEQYF. In nucleotides, the CDR3 is TGTGCCAGCAGCCAAGAGGGGCGGGGGTCCTACGAGCAGTACTTC.